This T cell receptor beta chain was profiled in a study of CD8 T cells in ankylosing spondylitis. A remark on this clonotype: No antigen is known for it.

Study-wide points: Prior work had noted some motif variants in reactive arthritis blood and synovial fluid.

The CDR3 loop spans 10 amino acids. CDR1 and CDR2 (germline): MDHEN, SYDVKM. Trimming removed 8 bases at V and 11 bases at J, with 10 bases between. TCRdb recomputed calls from the 5' RACE reads with MiXCR, one row per CDR3 protein. Counted here are 150,000 to 200,000 distinct CDR3 sequences, approximately 20% occurring once; the ten biggest clones make up over 7%. This chain links TRBV28 with TRBJ1-3; D remains ambiguous. Sequenced input: blood, either unsorted or a sorted T cell fraction (not recorded which). The origin of this receptor is a male donor with ankylosing spondylitis or in good health (not recorded which). Written as DNA, the CDR3 is TGTGCCAGCGGCCCGACCCCCATATATTTT. This translates into CASGPTPIYF.